This T cell receptor beta chain was observed in a study of T cell responses to AZD1222 COVID-19 vaccine. Study-wide findings and caveats: Rises in breadth and depth of Spike-specific TCRs came after two AZD1222 doses.

The data were produced by immunoSEQ multiplex PCR, yet TCRdb's version contains in-frame clones alone and is incomplete. Among roughly 100,000 clones, about four fifths were seen once, and the ten largest hold approximately 5.1%. To note about this clone: Its antigen remains unidentified.

Between the trimmed V and J ends, which lost 3 bases and 2 bases, there was a span of 13 bases. This CDR3 spans 15 amino acids. Germline V gene data show CDR1 as KGHSH and CDR2 as LQKENI. Sample: peripheral blood, taken on day 0 of AZD1222 vaccination. The chain carries TRBV18 and TRBJ1-1; possible D gene TRBD1, 5 bases. This TCR was recovered from an adult in good health. The CDR3 region is CASSPSTGLNTEAFF. DNA of the CDR3: TGTGCCAGCTCACCTTCAACAGGATTAAACACTGAAGCTTTCTTT.